The T cell receptor (beta chain) under discussion was sequenced for a study of cytomegalovirus exposure and HLA in healthy donors. Study-wide points: Later on, a genetic analysis was performed. It linked a missense variant in DCLRE1C with V- and J-gene trimming of TCR beta.

The CDR3 has 14 residues. With 2 bases removed from V and 5 bases from J, the gap between germline ends came to 12 bases. CDR1 and CDR2 from the germline V gene are SGHNT and YENEEA. Notes on this clone: Its antigen is not identified.

The PCR was carried out with 60 Vbeta primers and 13 Jbeta primers. Authors' data handling: Approximately 12 million of the 80 million or so unique TCR beta chains counted in a later analysis were shared. Data came from immunoSEQ multiplex PCR; TCRdb stores just in-frame clones and leaves some out. D and trimming come from the DNA, and the V and J calls and clone size come from that table. The table for this sample gives about 160,000 clones. The sequenced sample was PBMCs. The TCR was taken from a young man in good health and CMV-seronegative. The chain uses TRBV11-3 and TRBJ1-1, with D possibly matching TRBD1 (6 bases). The CDR3 loop is CASSLQGLGTEAFF. The DNA for the CDR3 is TGTGCCAGCAGCTTACAGGGGCTGGGGACTGAAGCTTTCTTT. The whole variable domain, remainder taken from reference TRBV11-3 and TRBJ1-1, is EAGVVQSPRYKIIEKKQPVAFWCNPISGHNTLYWYLQNLGQGPELLIRYENEEAVDDSQLPKDRFSAERLKGVDSTLKIQPAELGDSAVYLCASSLQGLGTEAFFGQGTRLTVV.